The 27 T cell receptor beta chains presented below share a single source sample, sequenced in a study of blood T cell repertoires in COVID-19 (TCRdb year 2020). Libraries came from the immunoSEQ multiplex PCR assay. As stored in TCRdb, this immuneACCESS dataset retains in-frame rearrangements with V and J assigned. A fraction of the clones does not appear; measured against another copy, unresolved V genes explain less than half of the discrepancy, and the remainder lacks a known reason. Within this sample are roughly 170,000 clones, with approximately 86% of them counted one time only. Less than 3.5% of the sample lies in the top ten. Sequencing used peripheral blood. The receptors stem from a man aged 40-50 years with active or convalescent COVID-19.

As regards this clone: An end of the junction does not agree with germline; a read error may underlie this. This chain connects TRBV7-7 to TRBJ2-5, with TRBD2 identical over 13 bases. The CDR3 spans 16 residues. Looked up from germline, CDR1 is SSHAT and CDR2 is FNYEAQ (reference sequence). DNA for the CDR3: TGTGCTAGCAGCCCCATTTCGACTAGCGGGGGGGAGACCCAGTACTTC. This sequence encodes CASSPISTSGGETQYF.

The chain is built from TRBV12-3 or TRBV12-4 and TRBJ2-2; D might be TRBD1 (6 bases). The CDR3 length is 13 residues. With 0 bases removed from V and 8 bases from J, the gap between germline ends came to 7 bases. The CDR3 protein is CASSLARGGELFF. The CDR3 bases are TGTGCCAGCAGTTTAGCTAGGGGGGGGGAGCTGTTTTTT.

For the CDR3, the DNA is TGCGCCAGCAGCCAAGTACAGGGTGACAATTCACCCCTCCACTTT. It translates to CASSQVQGDNSPLHF. The chain carries TRBV4-1 and TRBJ1-6, with D maybe TRBD1 (6 bases). CDR1 MGHRA and CDR2 YSYEKL come from the germline V gene. This CDR3 has 15 amino acids. Trimming left V 1 base short and J 7 bases short, with 11 bases between.

The chain links TRBV30 to TRBJ1-5; D might be TRBD1 (6 bases). Trimming stripped 2 bases from V and 0 bases from J, with 8 bases between. CDR3 length: 14 residues. Germline CDR1 reads GTSNPN; CDR2 reads SVGIG (reference sequence). This chain's CDR3 is CAWSQDSSNQPQHF. CDR3 sequence (DNA): TGTGCCTGGAGTCAGGACAGTAGCAATCAGCCCCAGCATTTT.

The chain is built from TRBV3-1 (or the pseudogene TRBV3-2) and TRBJ1-5; D call uncertain. CDR3 length equals 14 residues. Per germline, CDR1 LGHDT and CDR2 YNNKEL (reference sequence). V lost 1 base to trimming and J lost 3 bases, with 7 bases between them. The CDR3 nucleotides are TGTGCCAGCAGCCAAGCAGGTATCAATCAGCCCCAGCATTTT. This gives the protein CASSQAGINQPQHF.

This chain connects TRBV2 to TRBJ1-5, with a weak D call TRBD1 (6 bases). CDR1 and CDR2 (germline): SNHLY, FYNNEI. The CDR3 contains 15 residues. V was cut by 5 bases and J by 7 bases, with 18 bases left in between. CDR3 sequence reads: CASSQGQGMFQPQHF. The CDR3 coding sequence is TGTGCCAGCAGTCAGGGGCAGGGAATGTTCCAGCCCCAGCATTTT.

The chain uses TRBV28 and TRBJ1-5, with D perhaps TRBD1 (6 bases). V was cut by 6 bases and J by 4 bases, with 19 bases left in between. Germline CDR1 reads MDHEN; CDR2 reads SYDVKM. The CDR3 is 16 amino acids. The chain's CDR3 is CASSTYRVWGNQPQHF. The DNA of the CDR3 is TGTGCCAGCAGCACCTACAGGGTTTGGGGAAATCAGCCCCAGCATTTT.

Remarks on this clone: This sample also contains other DNA sequences that code for the same CDR3. The chain is built from TRBV5-6 and TRBJ1-2; D call uncertain. The CDR3 extends over 14 amino acids. Trimming removed 0 bases from V and 0 bases from J, with 6 bases in between. Per the germline V gene, CDR1 is SGHDT and CDR2 is YYEEEE. CDR3 coding DNA: TGTGCCAGCAGCTTGGTGTCAGCTAACTATGGCTACACCTTC. Encoded protein: CASSLVSANYGYTF.

The chain employs TRBV12-2 and TRBJ1-2; the D call of TRBD1 is as the table states it, not checked on the DNA. TRBV12-2 is recorded as a pseudogene. The CDR3 has 15 amino acids. The CDR3 is CADPGTGVDAYGYTF. The CDR3, as DNA: TGTGCAGACCCAGGGACAGGGGTTGACGCCTATGGCTACACCTTC.

This clone appeared a few times. V gene TRBV6-6 combines with J gene TRBJ1-2, with 9 nucleotides matching TRBD1. Germline V gives CDR1 MNHNY, CDR2 SVGAGI (reference sequence). CDR3 length equals 13 residues. V was pared by 10 bases and J by 5 bases, with 8 bases of the junction left unmatched. The CDR3 reads CAIQGQGFYGYTF. Here the CDR3 DNA reads TGTGCCATCCAAGGACAGGGGTTTTATGGCTACACCTTC.

V and J are TRBV29-1 and TRBJ2-7; 7 nucleotides agree with TRBD2. Germline V gives CDR1 SQVTM, CDR2 ANQGSEA. V trimming: 3 bases; J trimming: 6 bases; junction bases outside the gene matches: 11. The CDR3 has 14 amino acids. Here the CDR3 reads CSVDPGRGGSEQYF. The CDR3 DNA reads as TGCAGCGTTGATCCAGGAAGGGGAGGGAGCGAGCAGTACTTC.

The V gene is TRBV19, the J gene TRBJ2-2, with no clear D. Trimming took off 6 bases at V and 4 bases at J, with 12 bases between the two ends. CDR3 length equals 14 residues. Looked up from germline, CDR1 is LNHDA and CDR2 is SQIVND (reference sequence). In nucleotides, the CDR3 is TGTGCCAGTAGCCCCCTAGGTGGCACCGGGGAGCTGTTTTTT. Translated: CASSPLGGTGELFF.

This chain links TRBV7-9 with TRBJ2-1; 7 bases agree with TRBD1. Trimming took 5 bases from V and 8 from J; bases not matched to a gene: 12. Germline CDR1 and CDR2: SEHNR and FQNEAQ (reference sequence). CDR3 length: 15 amino acids. CDR3 protein: CASSETLGQIDEQFF. CDR3 nucleotide sequence: TGTGCCAGCAGCGAAACGTTGGGACAGATAGATGAGCAGTTCTTC.

The gene calls are TRBV4-1 and TRBJ1-5; D might be TRBD1 (6 bases). Germline assignment: CDR1 MGHRA and CDR2 YSYEKL. CDR3 size: 16 residues. Deletions cut 1 base from V and 3 bases from J, with 13 bases between. CDR3 in DNA: TGCGCCAGCAGCCAAGTTGCGGGGGGCCACAATCAGCCCCAGCATTTT. Amino acids: CASSQVAGGHNQPQHF.

This clone was seen a handful of times. The chain links TRBV28 to TRBJ1-5; maybe TRBD1 (6 bases). Germline V lookup: CDR1 MDHEN, CDR2 SYDVKM. The CDR3 has 12 residues. V was cut by 6 bases and J by 5 bases, with 8 bases left in between. The CDR3 is CASRTGYQPQHF. The CDR3 nucleotides are TGTGCCAGCAGGACAGGATATCAGCCCCAGCATTTT. Complete variable domain (other parts from reference TRBV28 and TRBJ1-5): DVKVTQSSRYLVKRTGEKVFLECVQDMDHENMFWYRQDPGLGLRLIYFSYDVKMKEKGDIPEGYSVSREKKERFSLILESASTNQTSMYLCASRTGYQPQHFGDGTRLSIL.

This rearrangement joins TRBV7-6 to TRBJ1-2, with D possibly being TRBD1 (5 bases). This CDR3 contains 13 residues. Germline loops: CDR1 SGHVS, CDR2 FNYEAQ. The V and J ends lost 5 bases and 1 base respectively, with 8 bases between them. CDR3 protein: CASSLDSNYGYTF. The DNA for the CDR3 is TGTGCCAGCAGCCTAGACAGTAACTATGGCTACACCTTC.

The rearrangement uses TRBV3-1 (or the pseudogene TRBV3-2) and TRBJ2-1; 9 bases line up with TRBD2. Germline V gives CDR1 LGHDT, CDR2 YNNKEL (reference sequence). V gave up 0 bases and J gave up 7 bases; unmatched junction bases: 1. The CDR3 covers 14 residues. The CDR3 reads CASSQDAGGNEQFF. Here the CDR3 DNA reads TGTGCCAGCAGCCAAGACGCGGGGGGGAATGAGCAGTTCTTC.

This rearrangement joins TRBV5-1 to TRBJ2-3; TRBD2 matches 10 bases. V gave up 5 bases and J gave up 5 bases; unmatched junction bases: 8. The CDR3 has 15 amino acids. The germline gives CDR1 SGHRS, CDR2 YFSETQ. The CDR3 sequence: CASSPGTSEGDTQYF. The CDR3 bases are TGCGCCAGCAGTCCCGGGACTAGCGAGGGAGATACGCAGTATTTT.

A note on this clone: The sample has other DNA sequences that encode this CDR3 too. The gene calls are TRBV5-5 and TRBJ2-2; 8 nucleotides match TRBD2. J gave up 6 bases and V 2 bases, and 6 bases lay outside the gene matches. This CDR3 has 15 amino acids. CDR1 and CDR2 from the germline V gene are SGHKS and YYEKEE (reference sequence). The CDR3 region has the DNA TGTGCCAGCAGCTTAAGGAGCGGGGGTGCCGGGGAGCTGTTTTTT. This codes for CASSLRSGGAGELFF.

The J gene is TRBJ2-5, the V gene TRBV27; possibly TRBD1 for D (5 bases). In germline, CDR1 is MNHEY, CDR2 SMNVEV (reference sequence). The V end was cut by 8 bases, the J end by 2 bases, with 12 bases between. The CDR3 loop spans 13 amino acids. This CDR3 reads CASGWTSQETQYF. DNA for the CDR3: TGTGCCAGCGGGTGGACATCGCAAGAGACCCAGTACTTC.

V is TRBV14 and J is TRBJ2-5, with 12 bases fitting TRBD2. CDR3 length equals 18 residues. The junction had 11 bases not matched to a gene; V was cut back by 5 bases and J by 1 base. CDR1 is SGHDN and CDR2 is FVKESK in the germline V gene. The CDR3 sequence: CASSFTHGLAGPQETQYF. In DNA, the CDR3 is TGTGCCAGCAGCTTCACTCACGGACTAGCGGGGCCCCAAGAGACCCAGTACTTC. Supplemented by reference TRBV14 and TRBJ2-5, the full variable domain reads EAGVTQFPSHSVIEKGQTVTLRCDPISGHDNLYWYRRVMGKEIKFLLHFVKESKQDESGMPNNRFLAERTGGTYSTLKVQPAELEDSGVYFCASSFTHGLAGPQETQYFGPGTRLLVL.

This clone was picked up a small number of times. V usage is TRBV18 and J usage is TRBJ1-4; D is uncertain. V dropped 6 bases and J dropped 5 bases, with 16 bases sitting between them. This CDR3 region has 15 residues. Per germline, CDR1 KGHSH and CDR2 LQKENI. The DNA for the CDR3 is TGTGCCAGCTCCCCCGGTCGTTCCGGGAATGAAAAACTGTTTTTT. Protein product: CASSPGRSGNEKLFF.

The rearrangement uses TRBV5-1 and TRBJ1-1; TRBD1 aligns across 11 bases. Germline loops: CDR1 SGHRS, CDR2 YFSETQ. Trimming at V came to 3 bases and at J to 0 bases, leaving 13 bases not matched to a gene. The CDR3 contains 19 residues. CDR3 sequence (DNA): TGCGCCAGCAGCTCCCTTCCGGGACAGGGGGATCGGATGAACACTGAAGCTTTCTTT. Translating it yields CASSSLPGQGDRMNTEAFF.

The chain employs TRBV6-2 or TRBV6-3 and TRBJ1-1, with TRBD1 identical over 7 bases. The CDR3 extends over 14 amino acids. The trim removed 2 bases at V and 1 base at J, leaving 1 base unmatched. The germline V gene has CDR1 MNHEY and CDR2 SVGEGT. The CDR3 sequence is CASSYEGANTEAFF. In DNA, the CDR3 is TGTGCCAGCAGTTACGAGGGGGCGAACACTGAAGCTTTCTTT.

The CDR3 reads CASSLFFSTGQETQYF. CDR3 in DNA: TGTGCCAGCAGCTTGTTTTTTAGTACAGGCCAAGAGACCCAGTACTTC. V and J are TRBV5-6 and TRBJ2-5; possibly TRBD1 for D (5 bases). Trimming removed 1 base at V and 1 base at J, with 14 bases between. CDR1 is SGHDT and CDR2 is YYEEEE in the germline V gene. This CDR3 has 16 residues.

The V call is TRBV10-3, the J call TRBJ1-2; 7 nucleotides align to TRBD1. From germline, CDR1 is ENHRY and CDR2 SYGVKD. CDR3 length: 15 residues. Germline trimming cut 4 bases from V and 0 bases from J; bases unmatched to any gene: 5. The CDR3 sequence: CAISGGTEANYGYTF. CDR3 nucleotides: TGTGCCATCAGTGGGGGGACAGAAGCTAACTATGGCTACACCTTC.

The chain combines TRBV6-2 or TRBV6-3 with TRBJ2-3; a possible D gene is TRBD2 (5 bases). Per germline, CDR1 MNHEY and CDR2 SVGEGT. This CDR3 contains 14 residues. Between the trimmed V and J ends, which lost 2 bases and 1 base, there was a span of 7 bases. CDR3 DNA sequence: TGTGCCAGCAGTTACGCCGGGGGCACAGATACGCAGTATTTT. Protein: CASSYAGGTDTQYF.